One sample yielded the 26 T cell receptor beta chains listed below, sequenced in a study of OX40 agonist ivuxolimab in advanced cancers. The protocol was immunoSEQ multiplex PCR, while the TCRdb copy is restricted to in-frame clones and leaves out a portion. The table has roughly 33,000 clones, around 74% seen once. The sequencing here drew on CD4+ or CD8+ T cells sorted from blood, taken in a trial of the OX40 agonist ivuxolimab. The receptors were gathered from an adult with an advanced solid tumor such as melanoma, head and neck, liver or kidney cancer.

The chain joins TRBV6-1 to TRBJ1-5; the match to TRBD1 covers 8 bases. Germline-derived CDR1 and CDR2 are MNHNS and SASEGT. V was clipped by 2 bases and J by 8 bases; unmatched bases: 2. The CDR3 is made up of 13 amino acids. As DNA, the CDR3 is TGTGCCAGCAGTGAACTGACAGGGGAGCCCCAGCATTTT. It specifies CASSELTGEPQHF.

This clone has just one count. The V and J genes are TRBV5-8 and TRBJ2-5; the match to TRBD2 covers 8 bases. Germline V gene data show CDR1 as SGHTS and CDR2 as YDEGEE. Trimming removed 4 bases from V and 1 base from J; junction bases left unmatched: 9. The CDR3 runs to 16 residues. CDR3: CASSPRRGASQETQYF. For the CDR3, the DNA is TGTGCCAGCAGCCCCCGGCGGGGGGCCTCCCAAGAGACCCAGTACTTC.

The CDR3 coding sequence is TGTGCCAGCAGTTACCCGGGACAGGGACCACCTTCTTACTACGAGCAGTACTTC. Translated: CASSYPGQGPPSYYEQYF. V and J are TRBV2 and TRBJ2-5; the match to TRBD1 covers 9 bases. Near its end, the DNA agrees better with TRBJ2-7, so the J call may be wrong. Germline CDR1 reads SNHLY; CDR2 reads FYNNEI. This CDR3 has 18 residues.

The rearrangement joins TRBV2 to TRBJ2-7; no clear D. CDR1 is SNHLY and CDR2 is FYNNEI in the germline V gene. The CDR3 spans 13 residues. Trimming stripped 5 bases from V and 4 bases from J, with 12 bases between. CDR3 protein: CASSYGPFYEQYF. Here the CDR3 DNA reads TGTGCCAGCAGTTACGGTCCCTTTTACGAGCAGTACTTC.

The sample holds a few counts of this clone. V gene TRBV15 combines with J gene TRBJ1-6; D not resolved. The CDR3 consists of 13 residues. V dropped 0 bases and J dropped 12 bases, with 9 bases sitting between them. Per the germline V gene, CDR1 is LNHNV and CDR2 is YYDKDF (reference sequence). The CDR3 here is CATSRERTRPLHF. The CDR3 coding sequence is TGTGCCACCAGCAGAGAAAGGACCCGACCCCTCCACTTT.

J is TRBJ1-1 and V is TRBV9; D possibly corresponds to TRBD1 (5 bases). CDR1 is SGDLS and CDR2 is YYNGEE in the germline V gene. V gave up 3 bases and J gave up 2 bases, with 8 bases separating them. The CDR3 covers 13 residues. CDR3 amino acids: CASSAQVNTEAFF. CDR3 nucleotides: TGTGCCAGCAGCGCACAGGTAAACACTGAAGCTTTCTTT.

The V and J genes are TRBV10-3 and TRBJ1-2; no clear D gene. Trimming cost V 11 bases and J 12 bases, with 28 bases left between them. The germline gives CDR1 ENHRY, CDR2 SYGVKD. This CDR3 spans 14 amino acids. CDR3 DNA: TGTGCCGAAATGCTGCCGGGGAGGCCGGCCGAAAACACCTTC. This codes for CAEMLPGRPAENTF.

This clone came up a few times. The chain has TRBV4-1 and TRBJ1-1, with a possible D match to TRBD1 (6 bases). Germline V gene lookup returns CDR1 MGHRA and CDR2 YSYEKL. Trimming stripped 5 bases from V and 6 bases from J, with 13 bases between. The CDR3 has 13 residues. CDR3 DNA: TGCGCCAGCAGCAGCACAGGGTTCTCTGAAGCTTTCTTT. Translating gives CASSSTGFSEAFF.

J is TRBJ2-3 and V is TRBV9; 7 bases agree with TRBD1. The CDR3 length is 15 residues. J gave up 2 bases and V 2 bases, and 5 bases lay outside the gene matches. The germline gives CDR1 SGDLS, CDR2 YYNGEE. CDR3 protein: CASSVQTGSTDTQYF. DNA for the CDR3: TGTGCCAGCAGCGTCCAGACAGGGTCCACAGATACGCAGTATTTT. Variable domain in full (rest from reference TRBV9 and TRBJ2-3): DSGVTQTPKHLITATGQRVTLRCSPRSGDLSVYWYQQSLDQGLQFLIQYYNGEERAKGNILERFSAQQFPDLHSELNLSSLELGDSALYFCASSVQTGSTDTQYFGPGTRLTVL.

The V call is TRBV29-1, the J call TRBJ2-7; 7 nucleotides align to TRBD1. The germline CDR1 and CDR2 sequences are SQVTM and ANQGSEA. J was trimmed by 6 bases and V by 5 bases; bases with no gene match: 10. This CDR3 is built from 13 residues. CDR3 loop: CSVRRQGQGEQYF. For the CDR3, the DNA is TGCAGCGTTCGGCGACAGGGTCAGGGCGAGCAGTACTTC.

As for this clone: Germline is not matched at one junction end, which may reflect a read error. The chain links TRBV6-1 to TRBJ1-6; 10 nucleotides align to TRBD1. Germline CDR1 is MNHNS and CDR2 is SASEGT. The CDR3 is 15 residues long. The CDR3 here is CAISEGQGNNSPLHF. CDR3 bases: TGTGCCATCAGTGAGGGACAGGGGAATAATTCACCCCTCCACTTT.

J is TRBJ2-3 and V is TRBV20-1; D not certain. CDR3 length equals 11 residues. Trimming removed 2 bases at V and 8 bases at J, with 8 bases between. Germline-derived CDR1 and CDR2 are DFQATT and SNEGSKA (reference sequence). In nucleotides, the CDR3 is TGCAGTGCTAGATCCCTGCGTACGCAGTATTTT. It codes for CSARSLRTQYF.

The rearrangement links TRBV5-5 to TRBJ1-1; no definite D call. Trimming cost V 4 bases and J 5 bases, with 21 bases left between them. Germline V lookup: CDR1 SGHKS, CDR2 YYEKEE (reference sequence). This CDR3 region has 16 residues. This CDR3 is CASSPRGPDSITEAFF. The CDR3 nucleotides are TGTGCCAGCAGCCCCCGAGGTCCCGACTCGATTACTGAAGCTTTCTTT.

This clone counts as medium-sized. This chain joins TRBV28 and TRBJ2-1, with no clear D. Germline V CDR1 and CDR2: MDHEN, SYDVKM. This CDR3 contains 12 residues. Trimming took off 3 bases at V and 7 bases at J, with 7 bases between the two ends. Written as DNA, the CDR3 is TGTGCCAGCAGTTTTACGAGGAATGAGCAGTTCTTC. Translated: CASSFTRNEQFF.

The chain recombines TRBV2 with TRBJ2-5; D gene uncertain. Near its end, the DNA agrees better with TRBJ2-7, so the J call may be wrong. The CDR3 has 10 amino acids. Germline CDR1 is SNHLY and CDR2 is FYNNEI. The CDR3 DNA reads TGTGCCAGCAGTGATGCCGAGCAGTACTTC. It is translated as CASSDAEQYF.

This rearrangement joins TRBV9 to TRBJ2-3; D is unresolved. The CDR3 covers 16 residues. Germline assignment: CDR1 SGDLS and CDR2 YYNGEE. Deletions cut 0 bases from V and 2 bases from J, with 13 bases between. CDR3 nucleotides: TGTGCCAGCAGCGTAGATGGTGACACCTACACAGATACGCAGTATTTT. Translating gives CASSVDGDTYTDTQYF.

The gene calls are TRBV5-4 and TRBJ2-5; D ambiguous. With 0 bases removed from V and 7 bases from J, the gap between germline ends came to 10 bases. Germline values: CDR1 SGHNT, CDR2 YYREEE (reference sequence). The CDR3 sequence is 13 residues long. The CDR3 reads CASSLASGRTQYF. Here the CDR3 DNA reads TGTGCCAGCAGCTTGGCGTCCGGGCGGACCCAGTACTTC. Variable domain in full (rest from reference TRBV5-4 and TRBJ2-5): ETGVTQSPTHLIKTRGQQVTLRCSSQSGHNTVSWYQQALGQGPQFIFQYYREEENGRGNFPPRFSGLQFPNYSSELNVNALELDDSALYLCASSLASGRTQYFGPGTRLLVL.

V is TRBV19 and J is TRBJ1-6, with TRBD1 matching over 8 bases. The germline CDR1 and CDR2 sequences are LNHDA and SQIVND (reference sequence). CDR3 length: 15 residues. J was trimmed by 5 bases and V by 6 bases; bases with no gene match: 6. CDR3: CASRPGTGDNSPLHF. CDR3 bases: TGTGCCAGTAGACCCGGGACAGGAGATAATTCACCCCTCCACTTT.

The V call is TRBV6-5, the J call TRBJ1-4; D is undetermined. The length of the CDR3 is 12 residues. Germline V lookup: CDR1 MNHEY, CDR2 SVGAGI. V dropped 2 bases and J dropped 8 bases, with 6 bases sitting between them. The CDR3 reads CASSYEGEKLFF. The CDR3 region has the DNA TGTGCCAGCAGTTACGAGGGCGAAAAACTGTTTTTT.

Only a few counts were recorded for this clone. V gene TRBV7-8 combines with J gene TRBJ1-2; D gene unclear. CDR3 length: 15 residues. From germline, CDR1 is SGHVS and CDR2 FQNEAQ. The V gene lost 0 bases and the J gene lost 6 bases, with 14 bases spanning the gap. CDR3 in amino acids: CASSLALGSPNGYTF. The CDR3 DNA sequence: TGTGCCAGCAGCTTAGCGCTCGGGTCCCCCAATGGCTACACCTTC.

The chain couples TRBV11-2 to TRBJ2-5; 11 nucleotides agree with TRBD2. The CDR3 has 15 amino acids. V shed 8 bases, J shed 7 bases, and the junction held 12 bases outside the gene matches. The germline CDR1 and CDR2 sequences are SGHAT and FQNNGV. This chain's CDR3 is CASQPIAGGPVTQYF. The CDR3 DNA is TGTGCCAGCCAACCGATAGCGGGGGGGCCCGTGACCCAGTACTTC.

This clone was seen a single time. The genes are TRBV29-1 and TRBJ1-1, with D perhaps matching TRBD1 (5 bases). The V and J ends lost 7 bases and 5 bases respectively, with 17 bases between them. Looked up from germline, CDR1 is SQVTM and CDR2 is ANQGSEA. The CDR3 extends over 13 amino acids. CDR3 amino acids: CSGRKTGPTEAFF. In DNA, the CDR3 is TGCAGCGGCAGGAAAACGGGGCCAACTGAAGCTTTCTTT.

This chain joins TRBV6-4 and TRBJ2-7; the D call may be TRBD1 or TRBD2 (6 bases each). CDR1 and CDR2 (germline): MRHNA, SNTAGT. The CDR3 loop spans 17 amino acids. Deletions cut 2 bases from V and 2 bases from J, with 19 bases between. This CDR3 is CASSDPRGHEIPYEQYF. The CDR3 DNA reads TGTGCCAGCAGTGACCCGCGGGGACACGAGATTCCCTACGAGCAGTACTTC.

This clone is medium-sized (0.01 to 0.1%) within its sample. The chain is built from TRBV2 and TRBJ1-5; D not resolved. V lost 2 bases and J lost 4, with 12 bases in between. This CDR3 is 15 amino acids long. Germline V gene sequence: CDR1 SNHLY, CDR2 FYNNEI. For the CDR3, the DNA is TGTGCCAGCAGTGAAAGCAGGTCCGGTAATCAGCCCCAGCATTTT. Translation gives CASSESRSGNQPQHF.

This clone was counted between two and nine times. The rearrangement links TRBV10-3 to TRBJ2-7; tentatively, D is TRBD2 (6 bases). The germline V gene encodes CDR1 ENHRY and CDR2 SYGVKD. The V end lost 5 bases, the J end lost 6 bases, and 14 bases lay between the germline ends. There are 13 residues in the CDR3. CDR3 nucleotides: TGTGCCATCAGTTCTCCGGGAGTGGGCGAGCAGTACTTC. Translated, it gives CAISSPGVGEQYF.

In the case of this clone: At one of its ends the junction is not consistent with the germline gene, which may arise from a read error. This chain connects TRBV4-1 to TRBJ1-1; 8 bases match TRBD1. The CDR3 has 16 amino acids. Germline CDR1 reads MGHRA; CDR2 reads YSYEKL. CDR3 sequence (DNA): TGTGCCAGCAGCCAAGATTTACAGGGGGGTCGCACTGAAGCTTTCTTT. Encoded protein: CASSQDLQGGRTEAFF.